Reported below is one TCR beta chain. Its target is not known. This entry comes from a study of tumor-infiltrating lymphocytes in primary liver carcinoma. The study's findings and limits: Bulk unsorted samples prevented comparison of CD4+ and CD8+ repertoires.

The researchers produced TCR beta cDNA from around 0.5 ug total RNA with a constant-region primer. Libraries covering TCR beta were generated through three nested multiplex PCR rounds (using a slightly modified ARM-PCR). Researchers ran the first two PCR rounds for ten to eleven cycles each with TRBV1-TRBV30 forward primers and a C-beta reverse primer. TCRdb re-analysed the multiplex PCR reads in MiXCR, keeping a single row per CDR3 protein. In the table there are 150,000 to 200,000 distinct CDR3 sequences, about two thirds of which are singletons. V shed 6 bases and J 6 bases; nucleotides not matched to a gene: 14. This CDR3 is 16 amino acids long. Germline V gene sequence: CDR1 SGHDN, CDR2 FVKESK. Out of unsorted whole blood came the blood RNA, and germline DNA was extracted as well.

The material sequenced was peripheral blood. The clonotype was recovered from a woman aged 60-75 years with primary liver carcinoma and hepatitis B virus infection. This chain uses TRBV14 with TRBJ2-7; 10 bases map to TRBD2. DNA for the CDR3: TGTGCCAGCAGGCAATCGCACCTAGCGGGAGCCAGCGAGCAGTACTTC. This translates into CASRQSHLAGASEQYF.